Sequencing of this TCR beta chain was carried out in a study of shared clonotypes between healthy human individuals. Study information: Each donor's CD4 naive and CD4 memory cells filled three plates apiece, CD8 naive two, and CD8 memory one. Study-level results: The authors expected sequencing depth to affect clonotype sharing among donors.

For this clone: The target antigen is unknown.

TCRdb keeps only in-frame clones here, not all; method: immunoSEQ multiplex PCR. The sample has more than 2 million clones, approximately 94% seen once. V lost 2 bases, J lost 6 bases, and 11 bases lay in between. In germline, CDR1 is SGHDT, CDR2 YYEEEE. The length of the CDR3 is 14 residues. CD45RO-negative cells were positively selected for CCR7, leaving out terminally differentiated effector memory CD45RA+ cells. The sample consisted of naive CD8+ T cells sorted from blood. The rearrangement joins TRBV5-6 to TRBJ2-2, with a tentative D call TRBD1 (5 bases). The sequence was obtained from a man between 18 and 29 years old in good health. Here the CDR3 DNA reads TGTGCCAGCAGCTTCGGACAAGCTGCCGGGGAGCTGTTTTTT. Its protein is CASSFGQAAGELFF.